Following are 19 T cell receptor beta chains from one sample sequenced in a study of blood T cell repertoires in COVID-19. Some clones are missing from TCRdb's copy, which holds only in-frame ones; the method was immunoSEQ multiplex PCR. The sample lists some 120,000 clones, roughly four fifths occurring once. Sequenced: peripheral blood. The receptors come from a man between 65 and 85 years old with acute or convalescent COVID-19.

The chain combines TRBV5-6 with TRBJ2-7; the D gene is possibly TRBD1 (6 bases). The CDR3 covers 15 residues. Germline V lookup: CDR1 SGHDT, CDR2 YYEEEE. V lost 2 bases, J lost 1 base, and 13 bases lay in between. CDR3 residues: CASSLLRDKSYEQYF. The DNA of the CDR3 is TGTGCCAGCAGCTTACTCCGGGACAAGTCCTACGAGCAGTACTTC.

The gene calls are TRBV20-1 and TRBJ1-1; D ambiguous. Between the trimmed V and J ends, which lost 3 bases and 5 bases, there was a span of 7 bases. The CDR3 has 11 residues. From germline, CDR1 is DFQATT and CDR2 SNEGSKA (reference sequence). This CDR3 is CSARFITEAFF. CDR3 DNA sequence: TGCAGTGCTAGGTTTATAACTGAAGCTTTCTTT.

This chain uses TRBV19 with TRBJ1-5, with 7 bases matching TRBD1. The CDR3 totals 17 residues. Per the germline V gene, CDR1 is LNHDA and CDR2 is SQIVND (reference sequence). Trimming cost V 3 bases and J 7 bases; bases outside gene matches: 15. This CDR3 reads CASSIKQGKTGGQPQHF. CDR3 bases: TGTGCCAGTAGTATCAAACAGGGGAAGACAGGCGGACAGCCCCAGCATTTT.

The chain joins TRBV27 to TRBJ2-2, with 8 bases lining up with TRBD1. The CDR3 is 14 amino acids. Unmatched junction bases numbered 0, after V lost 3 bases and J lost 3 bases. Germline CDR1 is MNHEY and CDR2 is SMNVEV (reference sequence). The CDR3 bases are TGTGCCAGCAGTTTGGACAGGGACACCGGGGAGCTGTTTTTT. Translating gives CASSLDRDTGELFF.

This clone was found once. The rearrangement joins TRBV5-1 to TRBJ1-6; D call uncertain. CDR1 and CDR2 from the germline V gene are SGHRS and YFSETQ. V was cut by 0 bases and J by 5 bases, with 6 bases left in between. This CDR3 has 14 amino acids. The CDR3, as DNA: TGCGCCAGCAGCTTGGAACAGCATAATTCACCCCTCCACTTT. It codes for CASSLEQHNSPLHF.

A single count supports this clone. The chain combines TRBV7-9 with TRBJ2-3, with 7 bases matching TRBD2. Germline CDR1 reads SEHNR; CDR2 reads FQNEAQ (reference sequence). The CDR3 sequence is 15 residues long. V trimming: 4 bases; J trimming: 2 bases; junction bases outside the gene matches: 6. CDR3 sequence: CASSSSSGTTDTQYF. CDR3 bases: TGTGCCAGCAGCTCTTCTAGCGGTACCACAGATACGCAGTATTTT.

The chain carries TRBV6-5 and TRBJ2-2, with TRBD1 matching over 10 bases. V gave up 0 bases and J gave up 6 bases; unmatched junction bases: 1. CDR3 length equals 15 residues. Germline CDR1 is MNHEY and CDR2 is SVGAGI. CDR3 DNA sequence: TGTGCCAGCAGTTACTCGACAGGGGGCCCCGGGGAGCTGTTTTTT. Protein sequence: CASSYSTGGPGELFF.

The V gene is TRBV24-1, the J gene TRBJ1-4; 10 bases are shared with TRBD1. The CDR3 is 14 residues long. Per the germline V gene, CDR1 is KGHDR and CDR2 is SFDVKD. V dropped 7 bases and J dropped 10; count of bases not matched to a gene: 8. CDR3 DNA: TGTGCCACCAGCCCCCGGGACAGGGGCGGAAAACTGTTTTTT. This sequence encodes CATSPRDRGGKLFF.

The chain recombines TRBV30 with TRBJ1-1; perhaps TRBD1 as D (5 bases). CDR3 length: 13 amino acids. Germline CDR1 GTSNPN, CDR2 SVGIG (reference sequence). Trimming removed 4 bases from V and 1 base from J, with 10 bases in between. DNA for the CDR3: TGTGCCTGGAACCGCGGGGGGAACACTGAAGCTTTCTTT. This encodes CAWNRGGNTEAFF.

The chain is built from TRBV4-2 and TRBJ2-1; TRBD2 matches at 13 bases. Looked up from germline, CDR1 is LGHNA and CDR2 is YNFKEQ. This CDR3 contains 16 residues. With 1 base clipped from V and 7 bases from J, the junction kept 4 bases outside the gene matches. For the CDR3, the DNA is TGTGCCAGCAGCCAAGGAAAACTAGCGGGGGGGAATGAGCAGTTCTTC. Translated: CASSQGKLAGGNEQFF.

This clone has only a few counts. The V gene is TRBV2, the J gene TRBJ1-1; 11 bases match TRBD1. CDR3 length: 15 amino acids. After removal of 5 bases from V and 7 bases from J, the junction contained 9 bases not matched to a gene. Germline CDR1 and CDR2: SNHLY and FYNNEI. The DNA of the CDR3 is TGTGCCAGCAGTCGGAGAGGACAGGGGGCGAATGAAGCTTTCTTT. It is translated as CASSRRGQGANEAFF.

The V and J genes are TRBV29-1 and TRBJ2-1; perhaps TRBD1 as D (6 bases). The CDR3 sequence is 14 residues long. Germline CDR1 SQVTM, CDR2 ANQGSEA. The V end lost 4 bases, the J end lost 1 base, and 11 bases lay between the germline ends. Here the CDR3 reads CSVGGRVSYNEQFF. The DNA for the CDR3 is TGCAGCGTTGGGGGGCGGGTATCCTACAATGAGCAGTTCTTC.

The CDR3 region has the DNA TGTGCCAGCTCACCAGAGACAGGGTTGATCACTGAAGCTTTCTTT. Translated: CASSPETGLITEAFF. This rearrangement joins TRBV18 to TRBJ1-1; 7 positions agree with TRBD1. J was trimmed by 4 bases and V by 2 bases; bases with no gene match: 7. Germline assignment: CDR1 KGHSH and CDR2 LQKENI. The CDR3 is made up of 15 amino acids.

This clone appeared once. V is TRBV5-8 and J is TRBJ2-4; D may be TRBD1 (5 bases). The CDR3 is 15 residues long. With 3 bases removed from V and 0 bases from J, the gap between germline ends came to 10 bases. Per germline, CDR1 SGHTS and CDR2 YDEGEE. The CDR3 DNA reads TGTGCCAGCAGCTCCGACAGCCTAGCCAAAAACATTCAGTACTTC. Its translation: CASSSDSLAKNIQYF.

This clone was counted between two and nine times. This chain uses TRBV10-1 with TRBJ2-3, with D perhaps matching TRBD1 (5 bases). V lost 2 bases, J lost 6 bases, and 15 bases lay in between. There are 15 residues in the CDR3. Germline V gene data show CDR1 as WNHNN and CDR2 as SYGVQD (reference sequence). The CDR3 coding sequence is TGCGCCAGCAGTGAGGGGGCGGCAGGCCGGGATACGCAGTATTTT. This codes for CASSEGAAGRDTQYF.

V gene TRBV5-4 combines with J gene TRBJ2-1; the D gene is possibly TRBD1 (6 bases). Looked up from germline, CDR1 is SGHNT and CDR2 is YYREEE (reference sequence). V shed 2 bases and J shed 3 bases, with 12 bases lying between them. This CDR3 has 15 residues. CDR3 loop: CASSFLQGSYNEQFF. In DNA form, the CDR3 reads TGTGCCAGCAGCTTTTTACAGGGCAGCTACAATGAGCAGTTCTTC.

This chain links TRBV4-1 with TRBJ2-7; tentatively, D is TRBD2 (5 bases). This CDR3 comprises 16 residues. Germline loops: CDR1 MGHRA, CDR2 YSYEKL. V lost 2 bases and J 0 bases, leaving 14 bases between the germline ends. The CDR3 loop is CASSQPERSSSYEQYF. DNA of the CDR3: TGCGCCAGCAGCCAACCTGAGCGGTCCAGCTCCTACGAGCAGTACTTC.

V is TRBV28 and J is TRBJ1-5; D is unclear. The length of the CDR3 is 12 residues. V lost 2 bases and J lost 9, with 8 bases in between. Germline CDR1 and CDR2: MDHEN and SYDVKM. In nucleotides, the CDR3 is TGTGCCAGCAGTTTAGGCGGGAGGCCCCAGCATTTT. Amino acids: CASSLGGRPQHF.

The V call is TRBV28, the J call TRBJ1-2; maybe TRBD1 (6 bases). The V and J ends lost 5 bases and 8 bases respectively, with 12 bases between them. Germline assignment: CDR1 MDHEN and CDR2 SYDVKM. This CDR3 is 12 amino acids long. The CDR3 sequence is CASSLRGWGYTF. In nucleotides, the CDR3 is TGTGCCAGCAGTCTCAGGGGTTGGGGCTACACCTTC.